A single T cell receptor (beta chain) is shown here with its context. This entry is derived from a study of CDR3 diversity in severe acne. TCRdb re-derived calls from the PCR reads in MiXCR, one entry per CDR3 protein. Of over 70,000 distinct CDR3 sequences in the sample, 45% to 55% were seen once. This CDR3 is 17 amino acids long. The V gene end was trimmed by 2 bases and the J gene end by 4 bases; junction bases not matched to a gene: 6. The germline CDR1 and CDR2 sequences are SGHTA and FQGNSA. Material: blood. The sequence was collected from a male donor in good health, without acne. The chain employs TRBV7-2 and TRBJ2-5, with 14 bases fitting TRBD2. This CDR3 reads CASSLFKGLAGAETQYF. In nucleotides, the CDR3 is TGTGCCAGCAGCTTATTCAAGGGACTAGCGGGAGCAGAGACCCAGTACTTC.